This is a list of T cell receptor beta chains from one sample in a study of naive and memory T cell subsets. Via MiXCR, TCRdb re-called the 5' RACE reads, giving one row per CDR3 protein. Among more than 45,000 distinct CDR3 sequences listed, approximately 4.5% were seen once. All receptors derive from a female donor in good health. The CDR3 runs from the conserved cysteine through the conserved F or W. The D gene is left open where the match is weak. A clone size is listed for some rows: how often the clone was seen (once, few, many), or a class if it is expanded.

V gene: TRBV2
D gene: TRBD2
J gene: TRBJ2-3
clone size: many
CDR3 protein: CASSSATSGEDTQYF
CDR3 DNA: TGTGCCAGCAGTTCAGCGACTAGCGGGGAAGATACGCAGTATTTT

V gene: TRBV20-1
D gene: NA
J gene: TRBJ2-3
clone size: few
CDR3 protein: CSAGAWDTDTQYF
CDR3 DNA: TGCAGTGCCGGGGCGTGGGACACAGATACGCAGTATTTT

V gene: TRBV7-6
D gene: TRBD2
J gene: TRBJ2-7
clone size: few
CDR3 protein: CASSSRSGRDSYEQYF
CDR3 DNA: TGTGCCAGCAGCTCCCGTAGCGGGAGGGACTCCTACGAGCAGTACTTC

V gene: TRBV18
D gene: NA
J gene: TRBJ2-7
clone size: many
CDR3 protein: CASSPRIGEQYF
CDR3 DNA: TGTGCCAGCTCACCACGGATCGGGGAGCAGTACTTC

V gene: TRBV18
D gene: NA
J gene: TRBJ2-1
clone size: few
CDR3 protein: CASSLRDNSYNEQFF
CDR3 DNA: TGTGCCAGCTCACTACGGGACAATTCCTACAATGAGCAGTTCTTC

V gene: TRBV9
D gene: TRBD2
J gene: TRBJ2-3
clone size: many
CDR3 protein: CASSVRAGGGTDTQYF
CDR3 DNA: TGTGCCAGCAGCGTTAGAGCGGGGGGCGGTACAGATACGCAGTATTTT

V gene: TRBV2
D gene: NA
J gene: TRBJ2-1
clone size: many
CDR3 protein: CASSRSNEQFF
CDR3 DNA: TGTGCCAGCAGCCGCTCGAATGAGCAGTTCTTC

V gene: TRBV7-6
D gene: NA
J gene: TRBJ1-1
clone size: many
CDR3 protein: CASSSLQQLGMNTEAFF
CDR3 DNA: TGTGCCAGCAGCTCGTTACAGCAGCTGGGAATGAACACTGAAGCTTTCTTT

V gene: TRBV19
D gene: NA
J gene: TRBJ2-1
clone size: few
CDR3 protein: CASSTSRGNEQFF
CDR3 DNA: TGTGCCAGTAGTACTTCGCGGGGCAATGAGCAGTTCTTC

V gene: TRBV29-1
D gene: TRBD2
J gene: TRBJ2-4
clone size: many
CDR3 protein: CSVLSSGSALAKNIQYF
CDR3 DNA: TGCAGCGTTTTGTCCAGCGGGAGTGCTCTAGCCAAAAACATTCAGTACTTC

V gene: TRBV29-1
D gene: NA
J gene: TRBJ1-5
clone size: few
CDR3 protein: CSVAARGGNQPQHF
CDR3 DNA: TGCAGCGTTGCGGCCCGAGGAGGAAATCAGCCCCAGCATTTT

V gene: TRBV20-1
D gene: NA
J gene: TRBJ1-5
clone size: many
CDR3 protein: CSARVPEQPQHF
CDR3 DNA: TGCAGTGCTAGGGTACCAGAGCAGCCCCAGCATTTT

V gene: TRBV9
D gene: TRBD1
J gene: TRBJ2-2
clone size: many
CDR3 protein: CASSVGQVNTGELFF
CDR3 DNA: TGTGCCAGCAGCGTGGGACAGGTTAACACCGGGGAGCTGTTTTTT

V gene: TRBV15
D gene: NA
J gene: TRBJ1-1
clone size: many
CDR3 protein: CATSRRTDHTEAFF
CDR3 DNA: TGTGCCACCAGCAGAAGGACGGACCACACTGAAGCTTTCTTT

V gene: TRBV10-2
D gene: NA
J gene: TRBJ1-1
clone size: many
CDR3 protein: CASSERVGNTEAFF
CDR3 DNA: TGCGCCAGCAGTGAGAGGGTCGGGAACACTGAAGCTTTCTTT

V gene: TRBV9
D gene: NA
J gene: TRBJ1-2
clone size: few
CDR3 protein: CASSPLRGGGYGYTF
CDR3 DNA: TGTGCCAGCAGCCCTCTCAGAGGCGGAGGGTATGGCTACACCTTC

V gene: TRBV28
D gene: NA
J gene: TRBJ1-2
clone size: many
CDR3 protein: CASSEGTPNYGYTF
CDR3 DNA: TGTGCCAGCAGTGAAGGGACACCTAACTATGGCTACACCTTC

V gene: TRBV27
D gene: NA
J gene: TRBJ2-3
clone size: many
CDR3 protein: CASSLSASSDTQYF
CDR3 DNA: TGTGCCAGCAGTTTATCGGCTAGCTCAGATACGCAGTATTTT

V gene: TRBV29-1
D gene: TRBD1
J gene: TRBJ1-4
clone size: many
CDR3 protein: CSVATGGASEKLFF
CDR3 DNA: TGCAGCGTTGCGACAGGGGGCGCGAGTGAAAAACTGTTTTTT

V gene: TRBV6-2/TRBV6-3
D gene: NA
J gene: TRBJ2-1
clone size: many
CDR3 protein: CAVWRGLNYNEQFF
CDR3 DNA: TGTGCCGTCTGGAGAGGACTAAACTACAATGAGCAGTTCTTC

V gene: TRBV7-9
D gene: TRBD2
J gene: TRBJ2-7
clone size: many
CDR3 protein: CASSLYASGYEQYF
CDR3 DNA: TGTGCCAGCAGCTTATATGCTAGCGGCTACGAGCAGTACTTC

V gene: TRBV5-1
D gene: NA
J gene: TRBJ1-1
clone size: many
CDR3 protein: CASSRRGEGTEAFF
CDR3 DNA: TGCGCCAGCAGCCGGCGGGGGGAAGGCACTGAAGCTTTCTTT

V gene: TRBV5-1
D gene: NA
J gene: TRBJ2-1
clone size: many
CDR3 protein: CASSLGTDYNEQFF
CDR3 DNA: TGCGCCAGCAGCTTGGGGACAGATTACAATGAGCAGTTCTTC

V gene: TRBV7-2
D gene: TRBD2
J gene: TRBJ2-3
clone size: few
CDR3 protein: CASSSPGLEQYF
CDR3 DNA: TGTGCCAGCAGCTCTCCGGGACTAGAGCAGTATTTT

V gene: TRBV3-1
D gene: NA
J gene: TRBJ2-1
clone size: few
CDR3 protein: CASSQASSTTEQFF
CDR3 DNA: TGTGCCAGCAGCCAAGCGTCCTCGACTACCGAGCAGTTCTTC

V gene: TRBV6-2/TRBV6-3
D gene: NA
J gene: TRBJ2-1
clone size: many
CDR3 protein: CASSYFEGHHFKYNEQFF
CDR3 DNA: TGTGCCAGCAGTTATTTTGAGGGCCACCACTTTAAATACAATGAGCAGTTCTTC

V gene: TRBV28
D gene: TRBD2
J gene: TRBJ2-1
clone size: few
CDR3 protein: CASAVSGRMGFF
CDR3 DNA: TGTGCCAGCGCCGTTAGCGGGAGAATGGGATTCTTC

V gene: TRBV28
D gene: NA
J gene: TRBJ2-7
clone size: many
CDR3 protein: CASSLTSLSSYEQYF
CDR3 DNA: TGTGCCAGCAGTTTAACTAGCCTTAGCTCCTACGAGCAGTACTTC

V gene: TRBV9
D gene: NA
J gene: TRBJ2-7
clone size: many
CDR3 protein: CANSPPRTYEQYF
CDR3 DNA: TGTGCCAATTCTCCCCCACGGACCTACGAGCAGTACTTC

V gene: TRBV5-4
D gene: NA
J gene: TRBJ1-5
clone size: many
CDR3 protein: CASSLPGLNQPQHF
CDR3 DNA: TGTGCCAGCAGCTTGCCAGGGTTGAATCAGCCCCAGCATTTT

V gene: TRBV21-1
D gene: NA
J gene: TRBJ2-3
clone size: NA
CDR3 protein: CASSNWAGCITDTQYF
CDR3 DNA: TGTGCCAGCAGCAATTGGGCGGGATGCATCACAGATACGCAGTATTTT

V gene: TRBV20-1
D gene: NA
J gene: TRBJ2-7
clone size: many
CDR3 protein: CSARDARVGVREQYF
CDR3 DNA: TGCAGTGCTAGAGACGCCCGTGTGGGAGTACGAGAGCAGTACTTC

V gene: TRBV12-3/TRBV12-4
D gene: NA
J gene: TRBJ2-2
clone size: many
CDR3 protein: CALRGGNTGELFF
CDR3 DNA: TGTGCCTTAAGGGGTGGGAACACCGGGGAGCTGTTTTTT

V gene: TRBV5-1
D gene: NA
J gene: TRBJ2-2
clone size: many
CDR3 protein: CASSLAFDTNTGELFF
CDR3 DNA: TGCGCCAGCAGCTTGGCCTTCGACACGAACACCGGGGAGCTGTTTTTT

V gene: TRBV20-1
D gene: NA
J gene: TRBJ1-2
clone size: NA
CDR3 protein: CSAPPGSNYGDTF
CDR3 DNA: TGCAGTGCGCCGCCGGGATCTAACTATGGCGACACCTTC

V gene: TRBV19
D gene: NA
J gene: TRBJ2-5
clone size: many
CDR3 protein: CASSWVEGTQYF
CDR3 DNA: TGTGCCAGTAGTTGGGTGGAAGGGACCCAGTACTTC

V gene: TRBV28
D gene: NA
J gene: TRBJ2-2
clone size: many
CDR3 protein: CASMGLTNTGELFF
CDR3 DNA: TGTGCCAGCATGGGGCTGACGAACACCGGGGAGCTGTTTTTT

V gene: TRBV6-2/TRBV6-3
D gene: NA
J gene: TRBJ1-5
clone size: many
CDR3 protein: CASSALWEDQPQHF
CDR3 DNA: TGTGCCAGCAGCGCTTTGTGGGAGGATCAGCCCCAGCATTTT

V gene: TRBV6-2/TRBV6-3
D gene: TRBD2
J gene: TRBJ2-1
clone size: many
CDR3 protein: CASSYSLAGALDEQFF
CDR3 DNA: TGTGCCAGCAGTTACTCTCTAGCGGGAGCGCTGGATGAGCAGTTCTTC

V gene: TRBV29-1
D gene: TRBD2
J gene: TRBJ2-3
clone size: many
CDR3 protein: CSVSWTSGSGIGDTQYF
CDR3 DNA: TGCAGCGTCTCTTGGACTAGCGGGAGTGGGATTGGAGATACGCAGTATTTT

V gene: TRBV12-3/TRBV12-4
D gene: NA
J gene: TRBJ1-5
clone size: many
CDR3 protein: CASSGRSFRNQPQHF
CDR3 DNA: TGTGCCAGCAGTGGCAGGTCCTTTAGGAATCAGCCCCAGCATTTT

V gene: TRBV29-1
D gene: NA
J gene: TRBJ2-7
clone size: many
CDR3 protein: CSVAAGGLGYEQYF
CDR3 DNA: TGCAGCGTTGCGGCTGGAGGGCTTGGGTACGAGCAGTACTTC

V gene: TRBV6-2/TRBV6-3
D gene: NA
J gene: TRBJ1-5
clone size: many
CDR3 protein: CASSPRNQPQHF
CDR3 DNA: TGTGCCAGCAGTCCGAGGAATCAGCCCCAGCATTTT

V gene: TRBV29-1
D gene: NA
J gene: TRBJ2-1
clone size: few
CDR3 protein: CSVGGGGGNEQFF
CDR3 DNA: TGCAGCGTCGGTGGGGGCGGCGGCAATGAGCAGTTCTTC

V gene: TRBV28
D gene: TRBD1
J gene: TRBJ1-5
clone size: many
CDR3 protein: CASNFDIARGHHQPQHF
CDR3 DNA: TGTGCCAGCAACTTCGATATAGCCAGGGGGCATCATCAGCCCCAGCATTTT

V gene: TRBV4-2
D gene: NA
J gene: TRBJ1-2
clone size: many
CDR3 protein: CASSQDGSSGYGDTF
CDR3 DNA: TGTGCCAGCAGCCAAGATGGTTCGTCGGGCTATGGCGACACCTTC

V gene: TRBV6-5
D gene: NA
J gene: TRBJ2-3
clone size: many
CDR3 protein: CASSQYGLFGTQYF
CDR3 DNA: TGTGCCAGCAGCCAATACGGACTCTTTGGTACGCAGTATTTT

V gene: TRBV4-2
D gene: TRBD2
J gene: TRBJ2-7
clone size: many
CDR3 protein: CASSQLSGSSYEQYF
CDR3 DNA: TGTGCCAGCAGCCAACTGAGCGGGAGCTCCTACGAGCAGTACTTC

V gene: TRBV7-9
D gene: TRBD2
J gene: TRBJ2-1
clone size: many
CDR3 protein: CASSLVGTSGNNEQFF
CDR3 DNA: TGTGCCAGCAGCTTAGTAGGGACTAGCGGCAACAATGAGCAGTTCTTC

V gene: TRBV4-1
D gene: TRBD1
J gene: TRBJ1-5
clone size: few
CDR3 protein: CASSQEGQAYQPQHF
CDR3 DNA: TGCGCCAGCAGCCAAGAAGGACAGGCCTATCAGCCCCAGCATTTT

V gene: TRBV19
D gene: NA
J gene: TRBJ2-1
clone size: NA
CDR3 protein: CASSSDREQFF
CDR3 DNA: TGTGCCAGTAGTTCGGACAGAGAGCAGTTCTTC

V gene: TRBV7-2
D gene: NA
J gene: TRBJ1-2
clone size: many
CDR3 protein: CASTAYGGGYGYTF
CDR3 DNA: TGTGCCAGCACCGCTTATGGGGGAGGCTATGGCTACACCTTC

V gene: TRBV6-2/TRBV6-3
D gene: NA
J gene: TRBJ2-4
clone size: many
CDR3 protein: CASSYSIVDIQYF
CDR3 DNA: TGTGCCAGCAGTTACTCGATTGTTGACATTCAGTACTTC

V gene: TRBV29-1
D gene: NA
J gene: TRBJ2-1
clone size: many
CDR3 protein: CSVEGGRASSF
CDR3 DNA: TGCAGCGTTGAGGGTGGACGCGCATCCTCATTC

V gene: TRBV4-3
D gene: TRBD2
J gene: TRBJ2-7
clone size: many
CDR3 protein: CASSPGLAGGYEQYF
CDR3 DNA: TGCGCCAGCAGCCCGGGACTAGCGGGAGGCTACGAGCAGTACTTC

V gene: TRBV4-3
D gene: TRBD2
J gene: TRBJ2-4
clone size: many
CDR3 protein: CASSRGLAGVVENIQYF
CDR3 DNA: TGCGCCAGCAGCCGCGGACTAGCGGGAGTTGTTGAGAACATTCAGTACTTC